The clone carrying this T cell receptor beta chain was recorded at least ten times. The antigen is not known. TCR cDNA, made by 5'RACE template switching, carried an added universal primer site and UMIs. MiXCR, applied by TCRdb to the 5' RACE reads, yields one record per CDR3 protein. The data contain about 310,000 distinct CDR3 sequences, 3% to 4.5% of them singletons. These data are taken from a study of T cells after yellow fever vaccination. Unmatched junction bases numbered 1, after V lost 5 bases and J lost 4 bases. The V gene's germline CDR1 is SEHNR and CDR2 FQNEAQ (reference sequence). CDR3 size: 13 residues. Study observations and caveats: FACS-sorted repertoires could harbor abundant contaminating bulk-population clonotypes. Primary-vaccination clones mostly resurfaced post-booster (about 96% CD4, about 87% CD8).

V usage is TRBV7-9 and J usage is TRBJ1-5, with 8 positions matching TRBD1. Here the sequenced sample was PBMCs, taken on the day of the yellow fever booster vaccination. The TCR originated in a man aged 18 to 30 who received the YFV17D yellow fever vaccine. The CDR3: CASSTGGNQPQHF. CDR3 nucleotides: TGTGCCAGCAGCACAGGGGGGAATCAGCCCCAGCATTTT.